The 20 T cell receptor beta chains listed next were all sequenced from one sample in a study of cytomegalovirus exposure and HLA in healthy donors. The PCR had 60 Vbeta and 13 Jbeta primers. The table came from immunoSEQ multiplex PCR; TCRdb's copy has only in-frame clones and leaves some out. The listing contains 30,000 to 40,000 clones. The sequenced material came from PBMCs. These receptors came from a man between 40 and 49 years old in good health and CMV-seropositive.

The chain couples TRBV18 to TRBJ2-7, with TRBD1 identical over 10 bases. The CDR3 length is 14 residues. Trimming took 5 bases from V and 4 from J; bases not matched to a gene: 5. CDR1 is KGHSH, CDR2 LQKENI, per germline. The DNA for the CDR3 is TGTGCCAGCTCAACCGACAGGGGGCGTTACGAGCAGTACTTC. It specifies CASSTDRGRYEQYF.

This rearrangement joins TRBV7-3 to TRBJ2-2; D perhaps matches TRBD2 (6 bases). The CDR3 extends over 20 amino acids. Germline loops: CDR1 SGHTA, CDR2 FQGTGA. V lost 5 bases and J lost 2, with 27 bases in between. The CDR3 DNA is TGTGCCAGCAGCCCCCTAGTCGTGGATGGCCAGGGAGGAAACACCGGGGAGCTGTTTTTT. Amino acid sequence: CASSPLVVDGQGGNTGELFF.

The gene calls are TRBV13 and TRBJ2-5; 7 bases match TRBD2. The CDR3 runs to 14 residues. CDR1 PRHDT and CDR2 FYEKMQ come from the germline V gene (reference sequence). Germline trimming cut 1 base from V and 4 bases from J; bases unmatched to any gene: 3. Here the CDR3 reads CASSLAVAGETQYF. The CDR3 region has the DNA TGTGCCAGCAGCTTAGCCGTAGCGGGAGAGACCCAGTACTTC.

This chain joins TRBV19 and TRBJ2-1; 7 nucleotides line up with TRBD2. CDR1 LNHDA and CDR2 SQIVND come from the germline V gene (reference sequence). The length of the CDR3 is 14 residues. The ends lost 3 bases at V and 5 bases at J; junction bases unmatched: 4. CDR3 region: CASSMTGRDNEQFF. In DNA form, the CDR3 reads TGTGCCAGTAGTATGACGGGGAGGGACAATGAGCAGTTCTTC. Variable domain in full (rest from reference TRBV19 and TRBJ2-1): DGGITQSPKYLFRKEGQNVTLSCEQNLNHDAMYWYRQDPGQGLRLIYYSQIVNDFQKGDIAEGYSVSREKKESFPLTVTSAQKNPTAFYLCASSMTGRDNEQFFGPGTRLTVL.

The chain couples TRBV6-6 to TRBJ2-1; TRBD2 aligns across 10 bases. The CDR3 contains 16 residues. In germline, CDR1 is MNHNY, CDR2 SVGAGI (reference sequence). The V and J ends lost 5 bases and 2 bases, in that order; junction bases with no gene match: 6. The CDR3 spells CASSGSLAGAYNEQFF. The CDR3 region has the DNA TGTGCCAGCAGTGGAAGTCTAGCGGGAGCCTACAATGAGCAGTTCTTC.

V and J are TRBV5-4 and TRBJ2-5, with 9 bases lining up with TRBD1. The CDR3 consists of 13 residues. Trimming at V came to 0 bases and at J to 13 bases, leaving 7 bases not matched to a gene. Germline loops: CDR1 SGHNT, CDR2 YYREEE (reference sequence). The chain's CDR3 is CASSLGTGEVLYF. The CDR3, as DNA: TGTGCCAGCAGCTTGGGGACAGGGGAGGTTTTGTACTTC.

This chain links TRBV7-9 with TRBJ1-2; 8 bases fit TRBD1. The germline CDR1 and CDR2 sequences are SEHNR and FQNEAQ (reference sequence). The trim removed 3 bases at V and 3 bases at J, leaving 6 bases unmatched. CDR3 length: 15 residues. Here the CDR3 DNA reads TGTGCCAGCAGCTTCCCCAGACAGGGGCACTATGGCTACACCTTC. It yields the protein CASSFPRQGHYGYTF.

The V and J genes are TRBV5-1 and TRBJ2-4, with 10 bases that match TRBD1. The CDR3 runs to 17 residues. Losses at the gene ends were 2 bases for V and 3 bases for J; bases not matched to a gene: 8. Germline values: CDR1 SGHRS, CDR2 YFSETQ. The CDR3 nucleotides are TGCGCCAGCAGCTTCTACACCGGGACAGGGGACAAAAACATTCAGTACTTC. Translating gives CASSFYTGTGDKNIQYF.

This CDR3 reads CASSAGTGKLNTIYF. CDR3 sequence (DNA): TGTGCCAGCAGCGCCGGGACAGGGAAGTTAAACACCATATATTTT. The chain recombines TRBV7-8 with TRBJ1-3; 9 nucleotides align to TRBD1. From germline, CDR1 is SGHVS and CDR2 FQNEAQ. Trimming removed 5 bases from V and 6 bases from J; junction bases left unmatched: 8. This CDR3 comprises 15 residues.

This chain links TRBV7-9 with TRBJ2-3, with D unclear. Germline V gene data show CDR1 as SEHNR and CDR2 as FQNEAQ (reference sequence). The CDR3 has 15 residues. V was pared by 0 bases and J by 0 bases, with 7 bases between. CDR3 region: CASSLAALSTDTQYF. In DNA form, the CDR3 reads TGTGCCAGCAGCTTAGCAGCGCTTAGCACAGATACGCAGTATTTT.

The V gene is TRBV5-8, the J gene TRBJ2-1; 9 bases agree with TRBD1. The CDR3 length is 15 residues. The germline V gene has CDR1 SGHTS and CDR2 YDEGEE. V shed 3 bases, J shed 10 bases, and the junction held 11 bases outside the gene matches. CDR3 sequence: CASSSPGTGKDEQFF. The CDR3 DNA is TGTGCCAGCAGCTCCCCCGGGACAGGGAAGGACGAGCAGTTCTTC.

The chain employs TRBV4-1 and TRBJ1-2, with TRBD1 matching over 9 bases. Looked up from germline, CDR1 is MGHRA and CDR2 is YSYEKL. The V gene end was trimmed by 2 bases and the J gene end by 8 bases; junction bases not matched to a gene: 6. The CDR3 sequence is 14 residues long. The CDR3 region has the DNA TGCGCCAGCAGCCAATCACAGGGGGCCAAGGGCTACACCTTC. This codes for CASSQSQGAKGYTF.

This chain links TRBV11-1 with TRBJ2-5; D not certain. The J call may be mistaken, given a closer DNA end match to TRBJ2-7. The CDR3 runs to 15 residues. Germline CDR1 and CDR2: SGHAT and FQDESV (reference sequence). DNA of the CDR3: TGTGCCAGCAGCTTACAGTCAGAGGTCTCCTACGAGCAGTACTTC. Translation: CASSLQSEVSYEQYF.

According to its frequency, this clone is medium-sized. The chain recombines TRBV4-3 with TRBJ1-1; the D gene is possibly TRBD1 (5 bases). V shed 1 base and J shed 6 bases, with 15 bases lying between them. Germline V gives CDR1 LGHNA, CDR2 YSLEER. The CDR3 is 15 amino acids. The DNA of the CDR3 is TGCGCCAGCAGCCAAGTTGGGGGGGAGCGGCCTGAAGCTTTCTTT. The encoded protein is CASSQVGGERPEAFF.

The V gene is TRBV5-1, the J gene TRBJ1-1; no reliable D call. Deletions cut 4 bases from V and 0 bases from J, with 7 bases between. CDR1 and CDR2 (germline): SGHRS, YFSETQ. The CDR3 covers 13 residues. CDR3 DNA sequence: TGCGCCAGCAGCGACACCTTGAACACTGAAGCTTTCTTT. This gives the protein CASSDTLNTEAFF.

The chain joins TRBV5-5 to TRBJ2-2, with TRBD1 matching 7 bases. V dropped 0 bases and J dropped 4; count of bases not matched to a gene: 9. CDR1 and CDR2 (germline): SGHKS, YYEKEE (reference sequence). CDR3 length equals 17 residues. CDR3 amino acids: CASSLGQGNPGTGELFF. The CDR3 coding sequence is TGTGCCAGCAGCTTGGGACAGGGTAATCCGGGCACCGGGGAGCTGTTTTTT.

The genes are TRBV29-1 and TRBJ1-1, with D possibly TRBD1 on 6 matching bases. Per the germline V gene, CDR1 is SQVTM and CDR2 is ANQGSEA. The CDR3 has 15 amino acids. V shed 7 bases and J shed 1 base, with 19 bases lying between them. CDR3 residues: CSAPQGEVRNTEAFF. The DNA for the CDR3 is TGCAGCGCGCCACAGGGTGAAGTGAGGAACACTGAAGCTTTCTTT. Using reference TRBV29-1 and TRBJ1-1 for the parts outside the CDR3, the full variable domain is SAVISQKPSRDICQRGTSLTIQCQVDSQVTMMFWYRQQPGQSLTLIATANQGSEATYESGFVIDKFPISRPNLTFSTLTVSNMSPEDSSIYLCSAPQGEVRNTEAFFGQGTRLTVV.

The rearrangement uses TRBV4-1 and TRBJ1-1; 10 nucleotides match TRBD1. V was clipped by 3 bases and J by 4 bases; unmatched bases: 5. Germline CDR1 reads MGHRA; CDR2 reads YSYEKL. This CDR3 contains 15 residues. In nucleotides, the CDR3 is TGCGCCAGCAGCCAGACGACAGGGGGCGTCACTGAAGCTTTCTTT. Protein product: CASSQTTGGVTEAFF.

The chain couples TRBV11-2 to TRBJ2-3, with D unresolved. The germline gives CDR1 SGHAT, CDR2 FQNNGV. Between the trimmed V and J ends, which lost 4 bases and 1 base, there was a span of 12 bases. The CDR3 covers 15 residues. In DNA, the CDR3 is TGTGCCAGCAGCTCGTCCCCCCGGGGCACAGATACGCAGTATTTT. Protein: CASSSSPRGTDTQYF.

V gene TRBV5-4 combines with J gene TRBJ2-5; 8 bases agree with TRBD1. The CDR3 is 13 amino acids. Trimming took 2 bases from V and 9 from J; bases not matched to a gene: 6. Germline V gene sequence: CDR1 SGHNT, CDR2 YYREEE (reference sequence). CDR3 protein: CASSLQGEVAQYF. The DNA of the CDR3 is TGTGCCAGCAGCTTACAGGGGGAAGTGGCCCAGTACTTC.